This entry describes one TCR beta chain. What antigen it recognizes has not been identified. Base qualities are not at hand, and no much larger clone is one base apart. In the paper's terms, the treatment or condition label means: suppressive antiretroviral therapy. Lysates of CMV-infected fibroblasts at 9 to 10 ug/mL were used to stimulate the cells. Sorting of responding CD4+ T cells was based on upregulation of both CD40 ligand and CD69. HIV-1-infected adults in whom suppressive ART had been started during chronic infection were enrolled as participants. Participants had undetectable plasma HIV-1 RNA below 50 copies/mL for at least 4 years. To be included, a participant needed positive CMV serology and a CD4+ T cell count above 400 cells/uL. Before stimulation, PBMCs were isolated using density centrifugation and then depleted of CD8+ T cells. For approximately 17 hours, the CD8-depleted PBMCs were stimulated with anti-CD28/CD49d costimulation, a CD40-blocking antibody, and enfuvirtide to prevent new infections. Sorting was done on either a Beckman Coulter MoFlo Legacy or an XDP sorter, and propidium iodide was used to exclude dead cells. For samples with more than one million cells, genomic DNA was extracted with the QIAamp DNA Mini Kit, and for all other samples the Quick-DNA Microprep Kit was used.

TCRbeta repertoires were sequenced from genomic DNA with the immunoSEQ hsTCRB assay version 4 in survey mode. Genomic DNA was diluted to about 9 ng/uL, and up to 1 ug per sample was used for TCRbeta sequencing. Under the source paper's analysis protocol: ImmunoSeq Analyzer 3.0 was used for analysis of TCRbeta data, and diversity was computed on productive nucleotide rearrangements. Using the Immunarch R package, lower-bound TCR diversity was estimated with the improved Chao index and clonality was estimated with the Gini coefficient. When different nucleotide rearrangements encoded the same CDR3beta amino acid sequence, each rearrangement was treated as a distinct clonotype. TCRbeta sequences significantly enriched in antigen-responding cells relative to anti-CD3/anti-CD28-activated cells were identified by differential abundance analysis. GLIPH2 grouped TCRs by predicted peptide-MHC specificity, both within each participant and across combined participant data sets. TCRdb's version of the immuneACCESS table is confined to in-frame rearrangements and falls short of the full clone set. An unresolved V gene accounts for under half of the shortfall where checked; the remainder is of unknown origin. V, J and clone size were drawn from that table, and D and trimming were deduced from the DNA. The sample table lists some 7,000 clones, about four fifths of them with a count of one. Around 70% of the sample belongs to the ten largest clones.

These data belong to a study of persistence of HIV-infected CD4 T cells (dated by TCRdb to the early 2020s). For the wider study: The median time the participants had spent on suppressive ART was over 7 years. Peripheral blood samples of up to about 200 mL were taken at multiple time points, with the exception of two participants who underwent leukapheresis at a single time point. CMV- and HIV-1 Gag-responding CD4+ T cells were isolated from ART-treated individuals so that antigen-driven clonal expansion of HIV-1-infected cells could be examined. The clonality of all cells in each sorted population was measured by TCRbeta sequencing, and the clonality of infected cells was measured by proviral sequencing. For the TCR cluster analysis across participants, about 8 participants were included for CMV and over five participants for Gag. Results and caveats for the whole study, not just this receptor: TCR oligoclonality correlated with proviral oligoclonality within the same sorted populations. Antigen-responding cells were enriched for degenerate expanded CDR3beta sequences, which suggests convergent selection of CD4+ responses to CMV and Gag. TCRbeta richness in CMV- and Gag-responding cells was significantly lower than in anti-CD3/anti-CD28-responding cells; CMV-responding cells had higher oligoclonality than CD3/CD28-stimulated and Gag-responding cells. The study involved few individuals and tested only a limited range of antigens. Restriction of bulk TCR analyses to the rare CMV-responding cells that actually carried HIV-1 proviruses was not possible.

From V the trimming removes 1 base and from J it removes 0 bases, while the gene matches leave 3 bases of the junction unaccounted for. The germline V gene (reference sequence) supplies CDR1 SGHNT and CDR2 YYREEE. The CDR3 measures 15 amino acids from cysteine to phenylalanine. Only the CDR3 DNA is retained, 45 bases long and in frame from the first base. The source of this sequence is an adult woman with HIV who was CMV-seropositive. This chain joins TRBV5-4 to TRBJ2-7; TRBD1 lines up with 8 middle nucleotides. The specimen was CD4+ T cells sorted from PBMCs after 18-hour stimulation, collected from a patient who received antiretroviral therapy. Read against the paper, the sample's cell subset or site label means: CD40L+CD69+ CD4 T cells responding to CMV lysate. The nucleotide sequence reads as follows: TGTGCCAGCAGCTTGACAGGGGGTAGCTCCTACGAGCAGTACTTC. It specifies CASSLTGGSSYEQYF.